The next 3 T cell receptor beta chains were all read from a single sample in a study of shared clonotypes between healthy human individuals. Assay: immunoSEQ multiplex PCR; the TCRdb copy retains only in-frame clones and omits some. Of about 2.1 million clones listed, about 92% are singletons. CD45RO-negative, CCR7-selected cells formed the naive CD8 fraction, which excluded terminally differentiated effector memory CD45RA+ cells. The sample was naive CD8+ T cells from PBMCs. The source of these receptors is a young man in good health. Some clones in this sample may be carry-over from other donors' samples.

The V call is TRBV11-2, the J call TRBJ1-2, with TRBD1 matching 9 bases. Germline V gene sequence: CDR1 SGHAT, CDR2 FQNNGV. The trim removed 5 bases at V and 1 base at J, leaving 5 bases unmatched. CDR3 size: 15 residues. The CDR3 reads CASSGGDRVNYGYTF. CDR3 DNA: TGTGCCAGCAGCGGGGGGGACAGGGTTAACTATGGCTACACCTTC.

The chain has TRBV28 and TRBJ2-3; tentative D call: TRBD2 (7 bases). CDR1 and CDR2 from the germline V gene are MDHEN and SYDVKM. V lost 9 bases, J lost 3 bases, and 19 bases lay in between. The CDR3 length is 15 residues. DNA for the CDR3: TGTGCCAGTCAAAAGAGGGGGGGCGGAACAGATACGCAGTATTTT. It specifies CASQKRGGGTDTQYF.

The CDR3 region has the DNA TGTGCCAGCAGCTTAGCGTGGGGCCAAATCTACGAGCAGTACTTC. Encoded protein: CASSLAWGQIYEQYF. The chain joins TRBV7-6 to TRBJ2-7; maybe TRBD1 (5 bases). Germline values: CDR1 SGHVS, CDR2 FNYEAQ. The CDR3 totals 15 residues. With 0 bases removed from V and 3 bases from J, the gap between germline ends came to 12 bases.